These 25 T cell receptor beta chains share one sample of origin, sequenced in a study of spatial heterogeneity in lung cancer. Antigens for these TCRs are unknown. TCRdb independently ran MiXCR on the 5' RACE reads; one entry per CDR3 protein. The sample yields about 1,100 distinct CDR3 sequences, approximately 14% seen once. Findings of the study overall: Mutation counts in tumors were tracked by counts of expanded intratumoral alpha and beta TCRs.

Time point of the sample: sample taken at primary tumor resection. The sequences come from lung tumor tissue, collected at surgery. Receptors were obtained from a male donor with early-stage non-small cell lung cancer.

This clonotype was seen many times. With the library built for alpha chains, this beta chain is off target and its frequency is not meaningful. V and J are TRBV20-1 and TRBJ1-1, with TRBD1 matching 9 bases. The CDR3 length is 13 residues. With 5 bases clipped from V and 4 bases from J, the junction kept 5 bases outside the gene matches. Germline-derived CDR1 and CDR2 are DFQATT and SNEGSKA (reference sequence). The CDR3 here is CSAPRQGGTEAFF. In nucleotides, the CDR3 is TGCAGTGCTCCCAGACAGGGGGGCACTGAAGCTTTCTTT.

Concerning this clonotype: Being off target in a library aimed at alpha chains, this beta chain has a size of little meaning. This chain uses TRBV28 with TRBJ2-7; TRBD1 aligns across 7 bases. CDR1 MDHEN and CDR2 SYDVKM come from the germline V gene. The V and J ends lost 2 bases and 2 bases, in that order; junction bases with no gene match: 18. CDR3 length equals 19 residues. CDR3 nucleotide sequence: TGTGCCAGCAGTTTACCCCCGGTCGGATTAGACAGGGCGACCTACGAGCAGTACTTC. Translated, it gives CASSLPPVGLDRATYEQYF.

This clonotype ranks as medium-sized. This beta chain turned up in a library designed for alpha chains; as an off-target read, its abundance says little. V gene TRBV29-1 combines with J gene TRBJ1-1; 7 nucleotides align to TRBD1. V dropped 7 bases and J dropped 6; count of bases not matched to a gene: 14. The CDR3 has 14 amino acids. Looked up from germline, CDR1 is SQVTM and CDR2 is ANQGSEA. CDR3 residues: CSGRNRGPRAEAFF. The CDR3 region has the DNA TGCAGCGGACGAAACAGGGGCCCGCGCGCTGAAGCTTTCTTT. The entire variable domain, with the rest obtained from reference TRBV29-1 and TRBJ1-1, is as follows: SAVISQKPSRDICQRGTSLTIQCQVDSQVTMMFWYRQQPGQSLTLIATANQGSEATYESGFVIDKFPISRPNLTFSTLTVSNMSPEDSSIYLCSGRNRGPRAEAFFGQGTRLTVV.

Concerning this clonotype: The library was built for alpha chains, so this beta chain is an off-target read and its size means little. The DNA for the CDR3 is TGTGCCAGCAGTTACTTGGACTCCAAAAACACAGATACGCAGTATTTT. It translates to CASSYLDSKNTDTQYF. The chain recombines TRBV28 with TRBJ2-3, with D possibly matching TRBD2 (5 bases). Per the germline V gene, CDR1 is MDHEN and CDR2 is SYDVKM. This CDR3 comprises 16 residues. Between the trimmed V and J ends, which lost 4 bases and 2 bases, there was a span of 16 bases.

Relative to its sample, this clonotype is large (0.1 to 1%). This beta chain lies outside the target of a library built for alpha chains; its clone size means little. The CDR3 loop reads CASSFDRGDIDNEQFF. As DNA, the CDR3 is TGTGCCAGCAGCTTCGACAGGGGGGATATCGACAATGAGCAGTTCTTC. V usage is TRBV7-2 and J usage is TRBJ2-1; 9 positions agree with TRBD1. The CDR3 totals 16 residues. V was pared by 3 bases and J by 5 bases, with 8 bases of the junction left unmatched. Germline CDR1 SGHTA, CDR2 FQGNSA.

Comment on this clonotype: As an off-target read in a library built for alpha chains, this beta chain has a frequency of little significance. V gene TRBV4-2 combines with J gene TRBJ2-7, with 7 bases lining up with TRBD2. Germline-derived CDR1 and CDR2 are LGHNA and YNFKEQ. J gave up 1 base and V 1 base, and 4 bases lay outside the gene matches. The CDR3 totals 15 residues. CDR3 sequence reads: CASSQASGISYEQYF. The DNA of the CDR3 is TGTGCCAGCAGCCAAGCTAGCGGAATTTCCTACGAGCAGTACTTC.

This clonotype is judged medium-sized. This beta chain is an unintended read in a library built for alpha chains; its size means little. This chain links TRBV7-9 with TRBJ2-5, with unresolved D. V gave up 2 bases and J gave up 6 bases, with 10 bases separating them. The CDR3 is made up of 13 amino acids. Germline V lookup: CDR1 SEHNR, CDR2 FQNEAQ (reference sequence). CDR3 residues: CASSLLGTQTQYF. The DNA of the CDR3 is TGTGCCAGCAGCTTACTGGGAACCCAGACCCAGTACTTC.

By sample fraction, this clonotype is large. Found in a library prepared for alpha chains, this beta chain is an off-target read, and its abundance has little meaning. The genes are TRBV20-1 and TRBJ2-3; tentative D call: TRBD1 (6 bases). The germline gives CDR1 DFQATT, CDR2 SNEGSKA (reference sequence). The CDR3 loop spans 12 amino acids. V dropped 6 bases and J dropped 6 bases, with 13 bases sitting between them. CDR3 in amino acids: CSASTGFDTQYF. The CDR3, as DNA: TGCAGTGCCTCAACAGGGTTCGATACGCAGTATTTT.

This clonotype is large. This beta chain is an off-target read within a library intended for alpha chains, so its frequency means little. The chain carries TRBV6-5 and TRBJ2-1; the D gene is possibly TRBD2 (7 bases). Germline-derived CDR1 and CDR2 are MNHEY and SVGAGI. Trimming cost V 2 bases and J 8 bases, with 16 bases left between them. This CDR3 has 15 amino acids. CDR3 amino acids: CASSYGGGPSDEQFF. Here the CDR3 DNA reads TGTGCCAGCAGTTACGGGGGGGGGCCTAGCGATGAGCAGTTCTTC.

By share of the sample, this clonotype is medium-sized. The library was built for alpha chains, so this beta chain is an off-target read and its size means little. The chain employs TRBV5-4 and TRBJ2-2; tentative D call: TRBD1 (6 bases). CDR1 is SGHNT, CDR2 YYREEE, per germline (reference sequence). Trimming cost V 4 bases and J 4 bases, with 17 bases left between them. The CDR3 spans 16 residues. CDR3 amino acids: CASSPDPGHITGELFF. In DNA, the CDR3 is TGTGCCAGCAGCCCGGACCCGGGACACATCACCGGGGAGCTGTTTTTT.

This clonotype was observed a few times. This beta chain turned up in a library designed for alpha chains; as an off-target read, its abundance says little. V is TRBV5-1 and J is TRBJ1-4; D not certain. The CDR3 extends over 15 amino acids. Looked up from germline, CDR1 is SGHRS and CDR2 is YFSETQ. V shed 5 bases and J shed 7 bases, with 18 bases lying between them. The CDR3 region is CASSPDPSTGEKLFF. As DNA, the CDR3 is TGCGCCAGCAGTCCGGACCCCAGCACGGGTGAAAAACTGTTTTTT.

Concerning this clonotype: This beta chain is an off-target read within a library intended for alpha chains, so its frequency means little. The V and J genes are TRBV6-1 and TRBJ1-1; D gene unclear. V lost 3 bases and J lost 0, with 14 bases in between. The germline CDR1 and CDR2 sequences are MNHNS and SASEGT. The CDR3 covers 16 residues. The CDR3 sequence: CASSDRRGNVNTEAFF. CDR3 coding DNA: TGTGCCAGCAGTGATCGGCGAGGCAATGTGAACACTGAAGCTTTCTTT.

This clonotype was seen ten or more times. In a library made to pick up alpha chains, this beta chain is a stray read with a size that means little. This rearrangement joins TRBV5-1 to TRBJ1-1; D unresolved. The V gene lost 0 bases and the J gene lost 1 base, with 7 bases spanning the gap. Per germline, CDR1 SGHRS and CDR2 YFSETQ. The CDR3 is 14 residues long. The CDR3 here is CASSLDRSNTEAFF. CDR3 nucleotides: TGCGCCAGCAGCTTGGATCGGTCGAACACTGAAGCTTTCTTT.

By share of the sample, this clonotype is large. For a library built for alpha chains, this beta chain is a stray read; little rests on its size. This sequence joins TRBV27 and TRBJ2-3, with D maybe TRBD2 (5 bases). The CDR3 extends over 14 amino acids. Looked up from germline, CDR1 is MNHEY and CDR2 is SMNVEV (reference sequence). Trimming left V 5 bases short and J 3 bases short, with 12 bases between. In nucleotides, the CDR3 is TGTGCCAGCAGTCCGGACTGGGAGACAGATACGCAGTATTTT. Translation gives CASSPDWETDTQYF.

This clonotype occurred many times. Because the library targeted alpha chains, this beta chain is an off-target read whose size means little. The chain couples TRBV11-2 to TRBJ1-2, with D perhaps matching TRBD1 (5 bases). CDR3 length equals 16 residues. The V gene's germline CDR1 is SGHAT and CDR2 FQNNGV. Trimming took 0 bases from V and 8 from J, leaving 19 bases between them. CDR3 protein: CASSLDFSGASFGYTF. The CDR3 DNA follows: TGTGCCAGCAGCTTAGATTTTTCCGGGGCCTCATTCGGCTACACCTTC.

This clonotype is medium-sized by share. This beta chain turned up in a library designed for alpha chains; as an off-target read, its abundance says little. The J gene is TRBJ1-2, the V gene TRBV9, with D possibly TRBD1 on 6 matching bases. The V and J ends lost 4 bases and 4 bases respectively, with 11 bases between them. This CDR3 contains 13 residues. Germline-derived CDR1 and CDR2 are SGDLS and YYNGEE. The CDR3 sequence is CASSLTGSYGYTF. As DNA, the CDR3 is TGTGCCAGCAGCCTGACAGGCTCCTATGGCTACACCTTC.

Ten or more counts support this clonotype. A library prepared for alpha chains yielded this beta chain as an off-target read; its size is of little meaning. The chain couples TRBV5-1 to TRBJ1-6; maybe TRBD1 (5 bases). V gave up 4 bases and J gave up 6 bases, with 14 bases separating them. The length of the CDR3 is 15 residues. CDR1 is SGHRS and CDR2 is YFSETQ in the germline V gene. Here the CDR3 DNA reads TGCGCCAGCAGCCCCGTGGGGACTGGTAATTCACCCCTCCACTTT. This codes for CASSPVGTGNSPLHF.

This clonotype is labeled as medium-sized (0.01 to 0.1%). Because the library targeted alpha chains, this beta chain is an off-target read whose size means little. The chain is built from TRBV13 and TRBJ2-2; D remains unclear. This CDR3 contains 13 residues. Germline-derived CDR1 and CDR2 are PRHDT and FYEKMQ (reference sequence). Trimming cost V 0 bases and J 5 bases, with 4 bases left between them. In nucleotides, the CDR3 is TGTGCCAGCAGCTTAGGCCTTACCGGGGAGCTGTTTTTT. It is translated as CASSLGLTGELFF. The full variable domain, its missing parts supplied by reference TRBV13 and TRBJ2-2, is AAGVIQSPRHLIKEKRETATLKCYPIPRHDTVYWYQQGPGQDPQFLISFYEKMQSDKGSIPDRFSAQQFSDYHSELNMSSLELGDSALYFCASSLGLTGELFFGEGSRLTVL.

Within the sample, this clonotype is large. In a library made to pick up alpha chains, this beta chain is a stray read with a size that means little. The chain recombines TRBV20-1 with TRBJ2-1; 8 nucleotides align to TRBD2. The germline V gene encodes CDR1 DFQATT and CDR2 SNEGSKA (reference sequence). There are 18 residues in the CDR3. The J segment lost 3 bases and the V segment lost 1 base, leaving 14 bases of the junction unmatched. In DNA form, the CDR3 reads TGCAGTGCTAGAGTTCCCGTTCGATCGGGGGGGAGCTACAATGAGCAGTTCTTC. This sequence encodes CSARVPVRSGGSYNEQFF.

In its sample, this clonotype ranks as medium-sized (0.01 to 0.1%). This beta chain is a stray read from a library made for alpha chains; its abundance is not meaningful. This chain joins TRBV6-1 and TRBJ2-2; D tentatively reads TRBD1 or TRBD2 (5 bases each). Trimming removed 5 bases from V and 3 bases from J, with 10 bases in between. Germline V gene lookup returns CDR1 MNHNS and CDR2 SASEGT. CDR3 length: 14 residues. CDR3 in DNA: TGTGCCAGCAGTTCCGGGACGGACACCGGGGAGCTGTTTTTT. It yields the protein CASSSGTDTGELFF.

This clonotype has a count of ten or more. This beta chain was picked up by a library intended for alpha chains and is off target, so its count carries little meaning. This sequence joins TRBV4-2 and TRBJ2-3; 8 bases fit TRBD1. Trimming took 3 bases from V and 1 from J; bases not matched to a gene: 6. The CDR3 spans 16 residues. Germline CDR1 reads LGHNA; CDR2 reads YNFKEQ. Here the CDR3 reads CASSQEDRGRTDTQYF. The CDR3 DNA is TGTGCCAGCAGCCAGGAAGACAGGGGACGCACAGATACGCAGTATTTT.

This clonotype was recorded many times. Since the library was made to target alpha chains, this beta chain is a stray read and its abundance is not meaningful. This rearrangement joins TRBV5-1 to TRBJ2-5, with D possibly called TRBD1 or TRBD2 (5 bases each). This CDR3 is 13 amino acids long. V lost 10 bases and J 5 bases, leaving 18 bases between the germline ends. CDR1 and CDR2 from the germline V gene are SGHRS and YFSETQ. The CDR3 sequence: CASYGTGRETQYF. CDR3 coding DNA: TGCGCCTCCTATGGGACGGGTCGGGAGACCCAGTACTTC.

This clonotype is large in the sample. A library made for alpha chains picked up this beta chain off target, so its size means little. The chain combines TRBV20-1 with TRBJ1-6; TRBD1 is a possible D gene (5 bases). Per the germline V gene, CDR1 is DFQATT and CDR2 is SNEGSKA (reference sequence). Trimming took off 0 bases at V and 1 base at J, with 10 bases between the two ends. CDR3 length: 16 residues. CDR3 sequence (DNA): TGCAGTGCTAGAGATTGGGGCGGATCCTATAATTCACCCCTCCACTTT. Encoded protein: CSARDWGGSYNSPLHF.

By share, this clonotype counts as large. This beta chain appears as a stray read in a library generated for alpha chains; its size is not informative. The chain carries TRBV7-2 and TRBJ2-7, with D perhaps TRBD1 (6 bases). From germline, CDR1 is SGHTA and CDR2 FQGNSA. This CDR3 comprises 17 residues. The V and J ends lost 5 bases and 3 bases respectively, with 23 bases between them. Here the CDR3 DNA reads TGTGCCAGCAGCCCGCAAGGGGGTGGTGGGGGTTTCTACGAGCAGTACTTC. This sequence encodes CASSPQGGGGGFYEQYF.

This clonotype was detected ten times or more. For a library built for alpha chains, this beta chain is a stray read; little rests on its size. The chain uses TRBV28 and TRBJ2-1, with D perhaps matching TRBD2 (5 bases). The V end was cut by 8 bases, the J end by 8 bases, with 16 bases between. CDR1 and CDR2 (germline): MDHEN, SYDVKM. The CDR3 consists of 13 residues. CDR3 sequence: CASSPGRWHEQFF. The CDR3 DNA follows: TGTGCCAGCTCCCCGGGAAGGTGGCATGAGCAGTTCTTC.